Detailed here is one T cell receptor beta chain. This sample is part of a study of T cell responses to AZD1222 COVID-19 vaccine. With 6 bases clipped from V and 4 bases from J, the junction kept 3 bases outside the gene matches. The CDR3 contains 13 residues. Sequencing used immunoSEQ multiplex PCR; TCRdb keeps in-frame clones, though not all of them. The data show approximately 190,000 clones, with more than 75% seen just once and roughly 0.99% held by the top ten. The origin of this receptor is an adult in good health. Sample: peripheral blood, taken on day 0 of AZD1222 vaccination. The chain is built from TRBV12-3 or TRBV12-4 and TRBJ1-5, with 7 bases matching TRBD1. The CDR3: CASRDRVNQPQHF. In DNA, the CDR3 is TGTGCCAGCAGAGACAGGGTTAATCAGCCCCAGCATTTT.